This T cell receptor (beta chain) was retrieved from a study of cytomegalovirus exposure and HLA in healthy donors. At the level of the study: For the approximately 390 genotyped donors, approximately 83% fell within the Caucasian-associated ancestry cluster. Whole-study findings and limits: Reportedly, cytomegalovirus status was diagnosed with high sensitivity and specificity. Several of the most significant clusters were apparently associated with common viral pathogens in a later analysis. Later on, analysis showed that most CMV-associated TCR beta chains appeared to be HLA-restricted.

Looked up from germline, CDR1 is LGHNA and CDR2 is YSLEER. Trimming cost V 4 bases and J 3 bases, with 12 bases left between them. The CDR3 runs 14 residues. With 60 Vbeta and 13 Jbeta primers, the PCR was carried out. Profiling relied on immunoSEQ multiplex PCR, and the TCRdb table lists in-frame clones only, not all of them. The sample table sets out 150,000 to 200,000 clones. On this clone: Its antigen is not identified.

Sequencing used PBMCs. The receptor was isolated from a woman in her sixties or seventies in good health and CMV-seronegative. The chain recombines TRBV4-3 with TRBJ1-2; D is undetermined. CDR3: CASSPGGRHYGYTF. CDR3 nucleotides: TGCGCCAGCAGCCCCGGAGGCAGGCACTATGGCTACACCTTC.